This is a list of T cell receptor beta chains from one sample in a study of blood T cell repertoires in COVID-19. The assay was immunoSEQ multiplex PCR, and TCRdb's table has in-frame clones only and misses some. The repertoire includes more than 110,000 clones, about four fifths of them detected once, and approximately 14% sits in the top ten. The sample taken for sequencing was peripheral blood. The receptors derive from a man at least 80 years old with acute or convalescent COVID-19. The conserved cysteine and the conserved F or W are not part of the CDR3 here.

CDR3aa: AISESIQGEQF
j_gene: TRBJ2-1
len: 11
v_gene: TRBV10-3

CDR3aa: ASSPAAAGTDTQY
j_gene: TRBJ2-3
len: 13
v_gene: TRBV5-4

CDR3aa: ASSSVTGELF
j_gene: TRBJ2-2
len: 10
v_gene: TRBV28

CDR3aa: ASSLALGPGNEQF
j_gene: TRBJ2-1
len: 13
v_gene: TRBV7-8

CDR3aa: ASSSQQGSGYEQY
j_gene: TRBJ2-7
len: 13
v_gene: TRBV7-3

CDR3aa: ATSLTGGPRTGELF
j_gene: TRBJ2-2
len: 14
v_gene: TRBV24-1

CDR3aa: ASSVQGKDEQF
j_gene: TRBJ2-1
len: 11
v_gene: TRBV7-8

CDR3aa: ASSPRTGASYNEQF
j_gene: TRBJ2-1
len: 14
v_gene: TRBV7-6

CDR3aa: ASSLAGGTSGGEQY
j_gene: TRBJ2-7
len: 14
v_gene: TRBV5-1

CDR3aa: ASSRGVGLYSPLH
j_gene: TRBJ1-6
len: 13
v_gene: TRBV4-3

CDR3aa: ASSLAGREQY
j_gene: TRBJ2-7
len: 10
v_gene: TRBV5-1

CDR3aa: ASSGGLKQF
j_gene: TRBJ2-1
len: 9
v_gene: TRBV2

CDR3aa: ASSLNGETGELF
j_gene: TRBJ2-2
len: 12
v_gene: TRBV5-1

CDR3aa: ASSPGQTYEQY
j_gene: TRBJ2-7
len: 11
v_gene: TRBV18

CDR3aa: ASSPPPTGYNQPQH
j_gene: TRBJ1-5
len: 14
v_gene: TRBV18

CDR3aa: ASSLGPDTGELF
j_gene: TRBJ2-2
len: 12
v_gene: TRBV7-2

CDR3aa: ASSQGTIWEDEQY
j_gene: TRBJ2-7
len: 13
v_gene: TRBV3-1/TRBV3-2

CDR3aa: ASSEGTGVNTEAF
j_gene: TRBJ1-1
len: 13
v_gene: TRBV2

CDR3aa: SASPGQTTTNEKLF
j_gene: TRBJ1-4
len: 14
v_gene: TRBV20-1

CDR3aa: ASSPYSDRGTGELF
j_gene: TRBJ2-2
len: 14
v_gene: TRBV4-1

CDR3aa: ASSPAVRTEAF
j_gene: TRBJ1-1
len: 11
v_gene: TRBV6-2/TRBV6-3

CDR3aa: ASSPGGGTGGYEQY
j_gene: TRBJ2-7
len: 14
v_gene: TRBV5-1

CDR3aa: ASSGTSNQPQH
j_gene: TRBJ1-5
len: 11
v_gene: TRBV6-6

CDR3aa: ASSPGQGNTGELF
j_gene: TRBJ2-2
len: 13
v_gene: TRBV5-1

CDR3aa: ASSPTGGSDSPLH
j_gene: TRBJ1-6
len: 13
v_gene: TRBV7-3

CDR3aa: ASSLGQDQPQH
j_gene: TRBJ1-5
len: 11
v_gene: TRBV18

CDR3aa: ASSFIRGPGNEQF
j_gene: TRBJ2-1
len: 13
v_gene: TRBV11-2

CDR3aa: AWRGRDRGNEKLF
j_gene: TRBJ1-4
len: 13
v_gene: TRBV30

CDR3aa: ASSDRGGSGQPQH
j_gene: TRBJ1-5
len: 13
v_gene: TRBV2

CDR3aa: ASSLRGGAVETQY
j_gene: TRBJ2-5
len: 13
v_gene: TRBV7-3

CDR3aa: ASSYSTAGVGDTQY
j_gene: TRBJ2-3
len: 14
v_gene: TRBV6-5

CDR3aa: ASSRGLAGPETQY
j_gene: TRBJ2-5
len: 13
v_gene: TRBV28

CDR3aa: SVRHLNTEAF
j_gene: TRBJ1-1
len: 10
v_gene: TRBV29-1

CDR3aa: ASSTRGARGYT
j_gene: TRBJ1-2
len: 11
v_gene: TRBV19

CDR3aa: ASSSSRTVYEQY
j_gene: TRBJ2-7
len: 12
v_gene: TRBV28

CDR3aa: ASSLLTGELF
j_gene: TRBJ2-2
len: 10
v_gene: TRBV7-3

CDR3aa: ASSRDREQF
j_gene: TRBJ2-1
len: 9
v_gene: TRBV5-1

CDR3aa: ASSTNRGYTEAF
j_gene: TRBJ1-1
len: 12
v_gene: TRBV6-2/TRBV6-3

CDR3aa: ASSVAQMLNTEAF
j_gene: TRBJ1-1
len: 13
v_gene: TRBV2

CDR3aa: ASRGPGGFYNEQF
j_gene: TRBJ2-1
len: 13
v_gene: TRBV7-2

CDR3aa: ASSFPPGQGGGYT
j_gene: TRBJ1-2
len: 13
v_gene: TRBV28

CDR3aa: ASSWWGGRNQPQH
j_gene: TRBJ1-5
len: 13
v_gene: TRBV5-6

CDR3aa: ASSPGQGSSPLH
j_gene: TRBJ1-6
len: 12
v_gene: TRBV11-2

CDR3aa: ASSSRTGNSGANVLT
j_gene: TRBJ2-6
len: 15
v_gene: TRBV11-2

CDR3aa: ASSLRGGTDTQY
j_gene: TRBJ2-3
len: 12
v_gene: TRBV7-3

CDR3aa: ASSPRDRGSYNEQF
j_gene: TRBJ2-1
len: 14
v_gene: TRBV7-3

CDR3aa: ASSQEPQGRPNQPQH
j_gene: TRBJ1-5
len: 15
v_gene: TRBV4-2

CDR3aa: ASSLQDNTEAF
j_gene: TRBJ1-1
len: 11
v_gene: TRBV6-5

CDR3aa: ASSYGQGGRNEKLF
j_gene: TRBJ1-4
len: 14
v_gene: TRBV6-6

CDR3aa: ASSSGLTNTEAF
j_gene: TRBJ1-1
len: 12
v_gene: TRBV5-1

CDR3aa: ASSVGQGGYGYT
j_gene: TRBJ1-2
len: 12
v_gene: TRBV5-1

CDR3aa: ASSLDRDQPQH
j_gene: TRBJ1-5
len: 11
v_gene: TRBV6-5

CDR3aa: SVSGTEVTGELF
j_gene: TRBJ2-2
len: 12
v_gene: TRBV29-1

CDR3aa: ASSDQAGGQDEQF
j_gene: TRBJ2-1
len: 13
v_gene: TRBV2

CDR3aa: ASSLRDTNYGYT
j_gene: TRBJ1-2
len: 12
v_gene: TRBV7-2